This passage covers 29 T cell receptor beta chains from one sample sequenced in a study of lymphopenia after photon versus proton radiotherapy. Clones were read by immunoSEQ multiplex PCR, and TCRdb kept only the in-frame ones, dropping some. The sample lists tens of thousands of clones; approximately 89% were seen once. The sample here was peripheral blood, taken from a patient treated with proton-based radiotherapy. The receptors were sampled from a woman in her 70s with pancreatic cancer. Some clones in this sample may be carry-over from other donors' samples.

The chain couples TRBV6-1 to TRBJ1-2, with D possibly matching TRBD1 (5 bases). CDR1 and CDR2 from the germline V gene are MNHNS and SASEGT. This CDR3 comprises 13 residues. The V end lost 7 bases, the J end lost 4 bases, and 13 bases lay between the germline ends. The CDR3 DNA reads as TGTGCCAGCATGAGGGAGGGGCTCTATGGCTACACCTTC. It specifies CASMREGLYGYTF.

This clone appeared a single time. J is TRBJ2-5 and V is TRBV28; 7 positions agree with TRBD1. Germline trimming cut 5 bases from V and 5 bases from J; bases unmatched to any gene: 5. This CDR3 spans 13 amino acids. Germline V gene data show CDR1 as MDHEN and CDR2 as SYDVKM. This chain's CDR3 is CASSVGGIETQYF. The CDR3 bases are TGTGCCAGCAGTGTAGGGGGCATCGAGACCCAGTACTTC.

This chain uses TRBV28 with TRBJ2-6, with D perhaps matching TRBD2 (5 bases). The CDR3 length is 16 residues. Per germline, CDR1 MDHEN and CDR2 SYDVKM. V lost 3 bases, J lost 3 bases, and 12 bases lay in between. The CDR3 bases are TGTGCCAGCAGTTTTCCGGTTGGGAGTGGGGCCAACGTCCTGACTTTC. It is translated as CASSFPVGSGANVLTF.

V usage is TRBV5-1 and J usage is TRBJ2-3, with 11 bases lining up with TRBD2. This CDR3 comprises 15 residues. Per the germline V gene, CDR1 is SGHRS and CDR2 is YFSETQ. V lost 2 bases to trimming and J lost 3 bases; unmatched junction nucleotides: 2. CDR3 sequence: CASSLLAGGTDTQYF. CDR3 sequence (DNA): TGCGCCAGCAGCTTATTAGCGGGGGGGACAGATACGCAGTATTTT.

The chain combines TRBV7-9 with TRBJ2-5; 13 bases align to TRBD2. J lost 5 bases, V lost 5 bases, and 8 bases had no gene match. Germline loops: CDR1 SEHNR, CDR2 FQNEAQ (reference sequence). CDR3 size: 16 residues. DNA for the CDR3: TGTGCCAGCAGCCGAGGACTAGCGGGAGACGGGGAGACCCAGTACTTC. Translated, it gives CASSRGLAGDGETQYF.

V gene TRBV19 combines with J gene TRBJ2-1, with a weak D call TRBD1 (6 bases). CDR3 length: 16 amino acids. The germline gives CDR1 LNHDA, CDR2 SQIVND (reference sequence). Between the trimmed V and J ends, which lost 4 bases and 2 bases, there was a span of 15 bases. In DNA, the CDR3 is TGTGCCAGTAGTAATGATACAGGGTGGACCTACAATGAGCAGTTCTTC. Its protein product is CASSNDTGWTYNEQFF. Supplemented by reference TRBV19 and TRBJ2-1, the full variable domain reads DGGITQSPKYLFRKEGQNVTLSCEQNLNHDAMYWYRQDPGQGLRLIYYSQIVNDFQKGDIAEGYSVSREKKESFPLTVTSAQKNPTAFYLCASSNDTGWTYNEQFFGPGTRLTVL.

This chain joins TRBV4-2 and TRBJ1-4; no firm D call. The CDR3 is made up of 14 amino acids. The germline V gene has CDR1 LGHNA and CDR2 YNFKEQ. V was trimmed by 0 bases and J by 7 bases, leaving 9 bases between them. The chain's CDR3 is CASSQDLIGEKLFF. CDR3 DNA sequence: TGTGCCAGCAGCCAAGATTTAATAGGTGAAAAACTGTTTTTT.

This chain links TRBV28 with TRBJ1-4; D uncertain. V lost 5 bases, J lost 6 bases, and 16 bases lay in between. This CDR3 has 15 amino acids. Germline-derived CDR1 and CDR2 are MDHEN and SYDVKM. The CDR3 protein is CASSPYRGSDEKLFF. Here the CDR3 DNA reads TGTGCCAGCAGTCCCTACCGAGGGTCGGATGAAAAACTGTTTTTT.

The chain couples TRBV19 to TRBJ1-4, with a tentative D call TRBD1 (6 bases). CDR1 is LNHDA, CDR2 SQIVND, per germline (reference sequence). The CDR3 runs 14 residues. V was shortened by 5 bases and J by 5 bases, with 12 bases between the two germline ends. CDR3 region: CASSAGTLNEKLFF. CDR3 bases: TGTGCCAGTAGTGCCGGGACATTAAATGAAAAACTGTTTTTT. Together with reference TRBV19 and TRBJ1-4, the CDR3 gives the full variable domain: DGGITQSPKYLFRKEGQNVTLSCEQNLNHDAMYWYRQDPGQGLRLIYYSQIVNDFQKGDIAEGYSVSREKKESFPLTVTSAQKNPTAFYLCASSAGTLNEKLFFGSGTQLSVL.

This chain links TRBV27 with TRBJ2-5, with D uncertain. The CDR3 contains 13 residues. With 2 bases removed from V and 2 bases from J, the gap between germline ends came to 6 bases. The V gene's germline CDR1 is MNHEY and CDR2 SMNVEV (reference sequence). CDR3 nucleotides: TGTGCCAGCAGTTTAGTCGGTCAAGAGACCCAGTACTTC. Protein sequence: CASSLVGQETQYF.

The chain employs TRBV28 and TRBJ1-1; a weak D match, TRBD1 (5 bases). The CDR3 contains 17 residues. Germline loops: CDR1 MDHEN, CDR2 SYDVKM. The V end was cut by 2 bases, the J end by 2 bases, with 18 bases between. CDR3 region: CASSLTAGSGENTEAFF. CDR3 DNA: TGTGCCAGCAGTTTAACGGCAGGGTCGGGGGAAAACACTGAAGCTTTCTTT.

The rearrangement uses TRBV30 and TRBJ2-1; TRBD2 matches 8 bases. The ends lost 2 bases at V and 3 bases at J; junction bases unmatched: 6. CDR3 length equals 15 residues. Germline V gene data show CDR1 as GTSNPN and CDR2 as SVGIG (reference sequence). DNA of the CDR3: TGTGCCTGGAGTCTTAGGACTAGCTACTACAATGAGCAGTTCTTC. Translated, it gives CAWSLRTSYYNEQFF.

The chain carries TRBV6-5 and TRBJ1-6, with unresolved D. V lost 6 bases and J 3 bases, leaving 9 bases between the germline ends. CDR1 is MNHEY, CDR2 SVGAGI, per germline. This CDR3 is built from 14 residues. The CDR3 bases are TGTGCCAGCAGCCTAGGCGTCTATAATTCACCCCTCCACTTT. This gives the protein CASSLGVYNSPLHF.

The V call is TRBV11-2, the J call TRBJ2-2; D is possibly TRBD2 (6 bases). The V gene lost 7 bases and the J gene lost 7 bases, with 16 bases spanning the gap. Germline V gives CDR1 SGHAT, CDR2 FQNNGV. This CDR3 is 14 amino acids long. CDR3 sequence: CASTTGGGIGELFF. The CDR3 DNA sequence: TGTGCCAGCACCACGGGCGGAGGGATCGGGGAGCTGTTTTTT.

The chain recombines TRBV10-3 with TRBJ1-3; D not certain. Trimming cost V 2 bases and J 0 bases, with 8 bases left between them. Germline CDR1 ENHRY, CDR2 SYGVKD. There are 15 residues in the CDR3. The chain's CDR3 is CAISERAASGNTIYF. CDR3 sequence (DNA): TGTGCCATCAGTGAGCGGGCAGCCTCTGGAAACACCATATATTTT.

This chain joins TRBV6-5 and TRBJ1-3, with TRBD1 matching 8 bases. Germline V gene lookup returns CDR1 MNHEY and CDR2 SVGAGI. Trimming cost V 5 bases and J 8 bases; bases outside gene matches: 5. The CDR3 has 13 amino acids. The CDR3 spells CASSPDRADTIYF. The CDR3 DNA follows: TGTGCCAGCAGTCCGGACAGGGCGGACACCATATATTTT.

The CDR3 bases are TGTGCCAGTAGTATTGGGCTCCGCGAAAGGGGCGGGGAGCTGTTTTTT. It specifies CASSIGLRERGGELFF. The gene calls are TRBV19 and TRBJ2-2; maybe TRBD1 (5 bases). V was shortened by 3 bases and J by 7 bases, with 18 bases between the two germline ends. Per the germline V gene, CDR1 is LNHDA and CDR2 is SQIVND (reference sequence). The CDR3 sequence is 16 residues long. Complete variable domain (other parts from reference TRBV19 and TRBJ2-2): DGGITQSPKYLFRKEGQNVTLSCEQNLNHDAMYWYRQDPGQGLRLIYYSQIVNDFQKGDIAEGYSVSREKKESFPLTVTSAQKNPTAFYLCASSIGLRERGGELFFGEGSRLTVL.

CDR3 in amino acids: CASKTEFSYNEQFF. The CDR3 DNA is TGTGCCAGCAAAACGGAGTTCAGCTACAATGAGCAGTTCTTC. The chain has TRBV28 and TRBJ2-1; D not certain. This CDR3 comprises 14 residues. Germline CDR1 and CDR2: MDHEN and SYDVKM. V was trimmed by 7 bases and J by 3 bases, leaving 13 bases between them.

The chain combines TRBV6-4 with TRBJ1-2; 8 nucleotides match TRBD1. Germline CDR1 reads MRHNA; CDR2 reads SNTAGT. This CDR3 comprises 15 residues. Trimming took 4 bases from V and 0 from J; bases not matched to a gene: 4. Here the CDR3 reads CASSVNRGANYGYTF. DNA of the CDR3: TGTGCCAGCAGTGTTAACAGGGGGGCTAACTATGGCTACACCTTC.

This CDR3 is CASSALAGGAAQYF. Written as DNA, the CDR3 is TGTGCCAGCAGCGCACTAGCGGGCGGGGCGGCCCAGTACTTC. V gene TRBV7-3 combines with J gene TRBJ2-5; 9 bases fit TRBD2. Germline loops: CDR1 SGHTA, CDR2 FQGTGA. The CDR3 covers 14 residues. After removal of 5 bases from V and 9 bases from J, the junction contained 10 bases not matched to a gene.

The chain uses TRBV5-5 and TRBJ1-5, with D unclear. This CDR3 spans 15 amino acids. CDR1 is SGHKS, CDR2 YYEKEE, per germline (reference sequence). Trimming took 0 bases from V and 1 from J, leaving 8 bases between them. CDR3 bases: TGTGCCAGCAGCTTGGCCGGGCTAAGCAATCAGCCCCAGCATTTT. Translated, it gives CASSLAGLSNQPQHF.

The chain carries TRBV5-6 and TRBJ2-2; 9 nucleotides line up with TRBD2. The CDR3 totals 17 residues. Germline V gene sequence: CDR1 SGHDT, CDR2 YYEEEE. Losses at the gene ends were 2 bases for V and 4 bases for J; bases not matched to a gene: 9. The CDR3 DNA follows: TGTGCCAGCAGCTTAGGTAGCGGGAGCCGTGGCACCGGGGAGCTGTTTTTT. This translates into CASSLGSGSRGTGELFF.

The chain recombines TRBV19 with TRBJ2-5; perhaps TRBD2 as D (6 bases). The V gene's germline CDR1 is LNHDA and CDR2 SQIVND (reference sequence). The CDR3 is made up of 11 amino acids. V gave up 8 bases and J gave up 2 bases, with 6 bases separating them. Written as DNA, the CDR3 is TGTGCCAGTGGGACTCAAGAGACCCAGTACTTC. Its protein is CASGTQETQYF. The full variable domain, its missing parts supplied by reference TRBV19 and TRBJ2-5, is DGGITQSPKYLFRKEGQNVTLSCEQNLNHDAMYWYRQDPGQGLRLIYYSQIVNDFQKGDIAEGYSVSREKKESFPLTVTSAQKNPTAFYLCASGTQETQYFGPGTRLLVL.

This chain connects TRBV6-6 to TRBJ2-3; tentatively, D is TRBD2 (6 bases). V lost 6 bases to trimming and J lost 0 bases, with 7 bases between them. The CDR3 totals 13 residues. CDR1 and CDR2 (germline): MNHNY, SVGAGI (reference sequence). The CDR3 DNA reads TGTGCCAGCAGAGGGACTAGCACAGATACGCAGTATTTT. Translation: CASRGTSTDTQYF.

V is TRBV5-1 and J is TRBJ2-5, with D perhaps matching TRBD2 (7 bases). In germline, CDR1 is SGHRS, CDR2 YFSETQ. Trimming pared 2 bases from V and 4 bases from J, leaving 12 bases between. The CDR3 is 14 residues long. The CDR3 here is CASSLGGGRETQYF. The CDR3 region has the DNA TGCGCCAGCAGCTTAGGGGGAGGGCGAGAGACCCAGTACTTC.

The V call is TRBV7-2, the J call TRBJ2-1; 9 nucleotides match TRBD2. Trimming cost V 5 bases and J 8 bases; bases outside gene matches: 13. CDR1 and CDR2 from the germline V gene are SGHTA and FQGNSA. This CDR3 has 16 amino acids. The CDR3 here is CASSLRTSAIGYEQFF. CDR3 coding DNA: TGTGCCAGCAGCCTGCGGACTAGCGCCATTGGGTATGAGCAGTTCTTC.

The rearrangement joins TRBV19 to TRBJ2-1; the D gene could be TRBD1 or TRBD2 (5 bases each). This CDR3 comprises 13 residues. Trimming pared 4 bases from V and 5 bases from J, leaving 9 bases between. From germline, CDR1 is LNHDA and CDR2 SQIVND (reference sequence). CDR3: CASSRGTNNEQFF. CDR3 in DNA: TGTGCCAGTAGTAGGGGGACGAACAATGAGCAGTTCTTC.

The J gene is TRBJ2-2, the V gene TRBV7-9, with D maybe TRBD1 (6 bases). This CDR3 region has 13 residues. Trimming pared 1 base from V and 6 bases from J, leaving 6 bases between. Germline V lookup: CDR1 SEHNR, CDR2 FQNEAQ (reference sequence). The CDR3 region is CASSLEGAGELFF. The CDR3 coding sequence is TGTGCCAGCAGCTTAGAGGGGGCCGGGGAGCTGTTTTTT.

Comments on this clone: Other DNA sequences from this sample encode an identical CDR3 as well. The gene calls are TRBV11-2 and TRBJ2-1; a weak D match, TRBD1 (6 bases). CDR1 is SGHAT, CDR2 FQNNGV, per germline. V lost 1 base, J lost 2 bases, and 6 bases lay in between. The CDR3 is made up of 14 amino acids. CDR3 sequence reads: CASSLAGAYNEQFF. CDR3 nucleotide sequence: TGTGCCAGCAGCTTAGCAGGGGCCTACAATGAGCAGTTCTTC.